A single sample gave rise to the 15 T cell receptor beta chains below, sequenced in a study of T cell changes during pregnancy in multiple sclerosis. TCRdb's copy holds only in-frame clones and misses some; the assay was immunoSEQ multiplex PCR. The table shows approximately 88,000 clones, with 92% occurring only once. The sample here was peripheral blood, taken in the first trimester of pregnancy. These receptors all stem from a female donor with multiple sclerosis, enrolled in a pregnancy study.

The chain carries TRBV7-2 and TRBJ2-3, with a tentative D call TRBD1 (6 bases). V was clipped by 5 bases and J by 6 bases, with 12 bases between them. CDR3 length: 13 residues. Germline lookup yields CDR1 SGHTA and CDR2 FQGNSA. CDR3 DNA sequence: TGTGCCAGCAGCCATCCCGACAGGGATACGCAGTATTTT. It yields the protein CASSHPDRDTQYF.

This rearrangement joins TRBV6-5 to TRBJ2-1, with 7 bases lining up with TRBD2. Trimming at V came to 0 bases and at J to 7 bases, leaving 3 bases not matched to a gene. CDR1 is MNHEY and CDR2 is SVGAGI in the germline V gene. CDR3 length: 14 residues. The CDR3: CASSYSGGGNEQFF. In nucleotides, the CDR3 is TGTGCCAGCAGTTACTCGGGGGGGGGAAATGAGCAGTTCTTC.

The chain employs TRBV28 and TRBJ2-5; 7 bases fit TRBD1. The CDR3 extends over 14 amino acids. CDR1 and CDR2 from the germline V gene are MDHEN and SYDVKM. Trimming took 2 bases from V and 4 from J; bases not matched to a gene: 4. The CDR3 region is CASSLDRVLETQYF. In DNA form, the CDR3 reads TGTGCCAGCAGTTTAGACAGGGTCCTAGAGACCCAGTACTTC.

The chain employs TRBV2 and TRBJ2-5; 7 nucleotides line up with TRBD2. V shed 6 bases, J shed 5 bases, and the junction held 21 bases outside the gene matches. Looked up from germline, CDR1 is SNHLY and CDR2 is FYNNEI. This CDR3 has 18 residues. The CDR3 DNA is TGTGCCAGCAGGCGTCACTTTCCCGGGACTAATAACGAGGAGACCCAGTACTTC. Its protein is CASRRHFPGTNNEETQYF. Full variable domain (outside the CDR3, taken from reference TRBV2 and TRBJ2-5): EPEVTQTPSHQVTQMGQEVILRCVPISNHLYFYWYRQILGQKVEFLVSFYNNEISEKSEIFDDQFSVERPDGSNFTLKIRSTKLEDSAMYFCASRRHFPGTNNEETQYFGPGTRLLVL.

This clone came up a few times. The chain has TRBV15 and TRBJ1-2, with 9 bases fitting TRBD1. V shed 1 base and J 4 bases; nucleotides not matched to a gene: 7. This CDR3 is built from 16 residues. Germline lookup yields CDR1 LNHNV and CDR2 YYDKDF (reference sequence). The CDR3 sequence: CATSRAGVGQGYGYTF. The DNA of the CDR3 is TGTGCCACCAGCAGAGCAGGGGTGGGACAGGGCTATGGCTACACCTTC.

In DNA, the CDR3 is TGTGCCGTCGCATTATCGCAGGGCGCCAGGAATGAGCAGTTCTTC. This translates into CAVALSQGARNEQFF. V usage is TRBV10-3 and J usage is TRBJ2-1; tentatively, D is TRBD1 (5 bases). Trimming took off 11 bases at V and 7 bases at J, with 24 bases between the two ends. Germline V gene sequence: CDR1 ENHRY, CDR2 SYGVKD. The CDR3 is 15 residues long.

This rearrangement joins TRBV6-1 to TRBJ1-2; TRBD1 aligns across 9 bases. CDR1 MNHNS and CDR2 SASEGT come from the germline V gene. The CDR3 totals 14 residues. V dropped 6 bases and J dropped 2; count of bases not matched to a gene: 4. CDR3 in amino acids: CASSWTGANYGYTF. CDR3 in DNA: TGTGCCAGCAGCTGGACAGGGGCCAACTATGGCTACACCTTC.

This sequence joins TRBV15 and TRBJ2-1; D remains unclear. From germline, CDR1 is LNHNV and CDR2 YYDKDF (reference sequence). CDR3 length: 15 amino acids. V lost 1 base and J lost 2, with 9 bases in between. The CDR3 DNA reads TGTGCCACCAGCAGAGTTTCAGAAACCTACAATGAGCAGTTCTTC. It is translated as CATSRVSETYNEQFF.

The gene calls are TRBV7-2 and TRBJ2-7, with D tentatively TRBD1 (6 bases). V lost 3 bases to trimming and J lost 3 bases, with 12 bases between them. Looked up from germline, CDR1 is SGHTA and CDR2 is FQGNSA. The CDR3 has 14 residues. The CDR3 DNA sequence: TGTGCCAGCAGCTTTATGGGGGCGGGCTACGAGCAGTACTTC. Protein: CASSFMGAGYEQYF.

The chain carries TRBV27 and TRBJ1-5, with D possibly TRBD1 on 5 matching bases. This CDR3 has 14 amino acids. V lost 3 bases, J lost 10 bases, and 16 bases lay in between. CDR1 and CDR2 from the germline V gene are MNHEY and SMNVEV (reference sequence). The CDR3 loop reads CASSFGVGGGPQHF. CDR3 coding DNA: TGTGCCAGCAGTTTCGGGGTGGGGGGAGGCCCCCAGCATTTT.

This clone was observed once. The rearrangement joins TRBV15 to TRBJ2-2; 8 nucleotides match TRBD2. The CDR3 consists of 15 residues. The junction had 10 bases not matched to a gene; V was cut back by 4 bases and J by 9 bases. Germline assignment: CDR1 LNHNV and CDR2 YYDKDF (reference sequence). CDR3 sequence (DNA): TGTGCCACCAGCATTCGGACTAGCTGGTATAGGGAGCTGTTTTTT. Amino acids: CATSIRTSWYRELFF.

This rearrangement joins TRBV7-6 to TRBJ2-7; possible D gene TRBD1, 6 bases. Trimming cost V 5 bases and J 2 bases, with 25 bases left between them. The CDR3 is made up of 18 amino acids. Germline CDR1 reads SGHVS; CDR2 reads FNYEAQ. CDR3 loop: CASSTLNTHTGIPYEQYF. DNA for the CDR3: TGTGCCAGCAGCACCCTGAACACACACACAGGGATCCCCTACGAGCAGTACTTC.

The count of this clone is one. Here the CDR3 reads CASSLAGRQETQYF. The CDR3 DNA reads TGTGCCAGCTCCCTAGCGGGGAGGCAAGAGACCCAGTACTTC. V and J are TRBV6-5 and TRBJ2-5, with 9 bases that match TRBD2. V was pared by 8 bases and J by 2 bases, with 6 bases of the junction left unmatched. From germline, CDR1 is MNHEY and CDR2 SVGAGI. This CDR3 region has 14 residues.

CDR3 residues: CASGERDGFRELFF. CDR3 nucleotides: TGTGCCAGCGGGGAGCGAGACGGGTTCCGGGAGCTGTTTTTT. The chain carries TRBV2 and TRBJ2-2; TRBD2 might be the D (5 bases). Germline CDR1 and CDR2: SNHLY and FYNNEI. The CDR3 is made up of 14 amino acids. V was cut by 8 bases and J by 9 bases, with 19 bases left in between.

The count of this clone is one. V is TRBV4-1 and J is TRBJ1-2; TRBD1 agrees at 7 bases. The ends lost 1 base at V and 4 bases at J; junction bases unmatched: 9. This CDR3 has 16 amino acids. Germline assignment: CDR1 MGHRA and CDR2 YSYEKL. For the CDR3, the DNA is TGCGCCAGCAGCCAAGCTCCGGGACAGCCAATCTATGGCTACACCTTC. Translation: CASSQAPGQPIYGYTF.